A selection of T cell receptor beta chains follows, all from one sample in a study of blood T cell repertoires in COVID-19. Using immunoSEQ multiplex PCR, the repertoire was profiled, and TCRdb retains in-frame clones only, with some absent. The sample yields some 100,000 clones, about 89% seen once. Material for sequencing was peripheral blood. Receptors originate from a man aged 55 to 70 with acute or convalescent COVID-19. CDR3s include the opening cysteine and the closing phenylalanine or tryptophan. The D gene is left open where the match is weak. Expanded clones get a size class; other rows say once, few or many, or leave the size out.

TRBV6-5	TRBJ1-2	-	-	TGTGCCAGCAGTTACTCGGGGGCAGGAGCTAACTATGGCTACACCTTC	CASSYSGAGANYGYTF
TRBV7-8	TRBJ1-2	-	-	TGTGCCAGCAGCTTAGGGCCGAGGTTAAACTATGGCTACACCTTC	CASSLGPRLNYGYTF
TRBV19	TRBJ1-5	-	TRBD1	TGTGCCAGTAGCAATACAGGGGGTCACCAGCCCCAGCATTTT	CASSNTGGHQPQHF
TRBV5-4	TRBJ1-6	-	-	TGTGCCAGCAGCTTGAAACAGGGCTATAATTCACCCCTCCACTTT	CASSLKQGYNSPLHF
TRBV5-4	TRBJ2-1	-	TRBD2	TGTGCCAGCAGCTTGGGTCGCGGGAGGGCCGTTAATGAGCAGTTCTTC	CASSLGRGRAVNEQFF
TRBV29-1	TRBJ2-1	-	TRBD2	TGCAGCGTTGATCGTGCGGGAGGCGGGAATGAGCAGTTCTTC	CSVDRAGGGNEQFF
TRBV6-1	TRBJ2-2	-	TRBD1	TGTGCCAGCAGTGACCCGGGTAGGGGGCTAGTGGCCGGGGAGCTGTTTTTT	CASSDPGRGLVAGELFF
TRBV6-2/TRBV6-3	TRBJ2-5	-	-	TGTGCCAGCAGTTACGTCGGAGAGACCCAGTACTTC	CASSYVGETQYF
TRBV7-3	TRBJ2-1	-	TRBD2	TGTGCCAGCAGCTTAGAGACTAGCGGGGGGGATGAGCAGTTCTTC	CASSLETSGGDEQFF
TRBV5-1	TRBJ1-1	few	-	TGCGCCAGCAGCTTGTTCCCAGGGGAGGGAACTGAAGCTTTCTTT	CASSLFPGEGTEAFF
TRBV3-1/TRBV3-2	TRBJ2-1	-	-	TGTGCCAGCAGCCCTTCCGCAGGCGCCTACAATGAGCAGTTCTTC	CASSPSAGAYNEQFF
TRBV24-1	TRBJ1-2	-	TRBD1	TGTGCCACCAGTGAGTCCGGGACAGCCTATGGCTACACCTTC	CATSESGTAYGYTF
TRBV2	TRBJ1-2	once	-	TGTGCCAGCAGTGGAGGGAACTATGGCTACACCTTC	CASSGGNYGYTF
TRBV19	TRBJ2-7	-	TRBD2	TGTGCCAGTAGTGTGACTAGCGGCTACGAGCAGTACTTC	CASSVTSGYEQYF
TRBV28	TRBJ2-2	-	-	TGTGCCAGCAGTCCAAACAGGGTTCCCGGGGAGCTGTTTTTT	CASSPNRVPGELFF
TRBV2	TRBJ1-4	few	TRBD1	TGTGCCAGCAGTTGGAACGGACAGGGAGGAGAAAAACTGTTTTTT	CASSWNGQGGEKLFF
TRBV12-3/TRBV12-4	TRBJ2-7	few	-	TGTGCCAGCAGTGACCGGGACTACGAGCAGTACTTC	CASSDRDYEQYF
TRBV4-1	TRBJ1-3	-	TRBD1	TGCGCCAGCAGCCAGCCCTTAGGGGGCCGTTCTGGAAACACCATATATTTT	CASSQPLGGRSGNTIYF
TRBV10-2	TRBJ1-3	-	-	TGCGCCAGCAGTGAGTCCTTCGGGGGAGCTGGAAACACCATATATTTT	CASSESFGGAGNTIYF
TRBV7-8	TRBJ1-5	-	-	TGTGCCAGCAGCTTAGTTGGAACGACTTATAGCAATCAGCCCCAGCATTTT	CASSLVGTTYSNQPQHF
TRBV29-1	TRBJ2-1	-	-	TGCAGCGTTGAAAGGGGGAGGGCAGTAGGTGAGCAGTTCTTC	CSVERGRAVGEQFF
TRBV11-3	TRBJ1-4	-	TRBD1	TGTGCCAGCAGCACCACCAGGGGGAGTGAAAAACTGTTTTTT	CASSTTRGSEKLFF
TRBV30	TRBJ2-6	-	-	TGTGCCTGGAGTGTATCAGTCTCTGGGGCCAACGTCCTGACTTTC	CAWSVSVSGANVLTF
TRBV5-1	TRBJ2-1	-	TRBD2	TGCGCCAGCAGCTTGGTGCTAGCGGTGGGTTACAATGAGCAGTTCTTC	CASSLVLAVGYNEQFF
TRBV7-9	TRBJ1-2	-	-	TGTGCCAGCAGCCCTGCGGAGGGCTACACCTTC	CASSPAEGYTF
TRBV30	TRBJ2-1	once	TRBD2	TGTGCCTGGGGGGGACTAGCGGGACTTCGGTTCTTC	CAWGGLAGLRFF
TRBV5-4	TRBJ1-1	-	TRBD1	TGTGCCAGCAGCTTTAACAGGGGGCGCCGAACTGAAGCTTTCTTT	CASSFNRGRRTEAFF
TRBV6-2/TRBV6-3	TRBJ1-2	-	-	TGTGCCAGCAGTTACTCGACAGCTAACTATGGCTACACCTTC	CASSYSTANYGYTF
TRBV5-1	TRBJ1-4	-	-	TGCGCCAGCAGCTTGGGGACACCTAAGGGGAATGAAAAACTGTTTTTT	CASSLGTPKGNEKLFF
TRBV9	TRBJ2-2	-	-	TGTGCCAGCAGCCCCCGAAGTAGGGGTAGCACCGGGGAGCTGTTTTTT	CASSPRSRGSTGELFF
TRBV6-5	TRBJ1-3	once	-	TGTGCCAGCACCCCCCGGGGGGGGAGCAGAAACACCATATATTTT	CASTPRGGSRNTIYF
TRBV9	TRBJ1-6	-	-	TGTGCCAGCAGCGTATCTGACAGTTATAATTCACCCCTCCACTTT	CASSVSDSYNSPLHF
TRBV9	TRBJ2-5	-	TRBD1	TGTGCCAGCAGCGTAGAAGGGGACAGTTCAGAGACCCAGTACTTC	CASSVEGDSSETQYF
TRBV10-3	TRBJ1-1	-	-	TGTGCCATCAGTGAGTATCGAGGAGACACTGAAGCTTTCTTT	CAISEYRGDTEAFF
TRBV6-5	TRBJ2-7	-	TRBD1	TGTGCCAGCAGCAGACAGGGGGCTTGGGGCGAGCAGTACTTC	CASSRQGAWGEQYF
TRBV18	TRBJ1-1	-	TRBD1	TGTGCCAGCTCATTTCAAAGGGGGCAGAACACTGAAGCTTTCTTT	CASSFQRGQNTEAFF
TRBV15	TRBJ1-1	-	-	TGTGCCACCAGCCCTGGCGGGGTTCTAGTCGAAGCTTTCTTT	CATSPGGVLVEAFF